A single sample gave rise to the 25 T cell receptor beta chains below, sequenced in a study of vaccination and CD4 T cells after COVID-19. The sample's treatment: approximately 10-day PBMC culture with coronavirus spike peptide pools or control peptides (ViraFEST assay). The study sequenced cultured CD4+ T cell DNA using the Oncomine TCR Beta short-read assay. From the PCR reads, TCRdb called clonotypes with MiXCR, one entry per CDR3 protein. The sample carries about 19,000 distinct CDR3 sequences, roughly 56% recorded once. Antigens of these TCRs are unknown. Sequencing was done on a sample of CD4+ T cells from blood, cultured in vitro. The origin of the receptors is a human donor who had recovered from COVID-19.

The chain couples TRBV7-2 to TRBJ1-5, with D uncertain. The CDR3 is made up of 15 amino acids. Germline CDR1 and CDR2: SGHTA and FQGNSA. Trimming removed 2 bases at V and 4 bases at J, with 12 bases between. The CDR3 region has the DNA TGTGCCAGCAGCTTATTGTCTGGTACTAATCAGCCCCAGCATTTT. Amino acids: CASSLLSGTNQPQHF.

The chain carries TRBV7-2 and TRBJ1-6; 7 nucleotides line up with TRBD1. V shed 5 bases, J shed 9 bases, and the junction held 7 bases outside the gene matches. CDR1 and CDR2 (germline): SGHTA, FQGNSA. This CDR3 has 14 amino acids. This CDR3 reads CASSPGTAGSPLHF. The CDR3 region has the DNA TGTGCCAGCAGCCCGGGGACAGCTGGTTCACCCCTCCACTTT.

J is TRBJ1-1 and V is TRBV30, with D possibly being TRBD1 (5 bases). Germline V CDR1 and CDR2: GTSNPN, SVGIG (reference sequence). The CDR3 runs to 15 residues. Deletions cut 0 bases from V and 3 bases from J, with 14 bases between. CDR3 residues: CAWSVRFLGDTEAFF. In DNA, the CDR3 is TGTGCCTGGAGTGTTAGGTTCCTAGGGGACACTGAAGCTTTCTTT.

V gene TRBV6-5 combines with J gene TRBJ2-7; no firm D call. CDR1 and CDR2 from the germline V gene are MNHEY and SVGAGI. This CDR3 comprises 16 residues. Trimming took 0 bases from V and 1 from J, leaving 13 bases between them. The CDR3 coding sequence is TGTGCCAGCAGTTACTCGAAGGAATGGGTATCCTACGAGCAGTACTTC. Its translation is CASSYSKEWVSYEQYF.

V and J are TRBV6-1 and TRBJ1-2, with TRBD1 matching over 7 bases. V lost 5 bases to trimming and J lost 2 bases; unmatched junction nucleotides: 5. Germline CDR1 reads MNHNS; CDR2 reads SASEGT. The CDR3 consists of 14 residues. The CDR3: CASSLEQGNYGYTF. The CDR3 DNA sequence: TGTGCCAGCAGTCTCGAACAGGGGAACTATGGCTACACCTTC.

The J gene is TRBJ2-7, the V gene TRBV7-9; D is perhaps TRBD1 (6 bases). The CDR3 runs to 14 residues. The ends were cut back, 5 bases at V and 3 bases at J, with 14 bases in the middle. Germline assignment: CDR1 SEHNR and CDR2 FQNEAQ (reference sequence). The CDR3 DNA reads TGTGCCAGCAGCCAACAGACAGGCTACTACGAGCAGTACTTC. It translates to CASSQQTGYYEQYF.

The chain recombines TRBV28 with TRBJ1-5, with D hard to call. Germline CDR1 reads MDHEN; CDR2 reads SYDVKM. V gave up 5 bases and J gave up 13 bases, with 15 bases separating them. The CDR3 is made up of 12 amino acids. The CDR3 spells CASSPLRTTQHF. As DNA, the CDR3 is TGTGCCAGCAGTCCTCTACGGACCACGCAGCATTTT.

There are a few counts of this clonotype. The chain is built from TRBV6-2 or TRBV6-3 and TRBJ1-2; D possibly corresponds to TRBD1 (5 bases). V lost 5 bases, J lost 4 bases, and 11 bases lay in between. Germline CDR1 is MNHEY and CDR2 is SVGEGT. The CDR3 is 13 residues long. CDR3 nucleotide sequence: TGTGCCAGCAGTAGAGACAGAATCTATGGCTACACCTTC. It specifies CASSRDRIYGYTF.

In this sample, this clonotype turned up a few times. The rearrangement uses TRBV20-1 and TRBJ1-5, with a tentative D call TRBD1 (5 bases). The V gene's germline CDR1 is DFQATT and CDR2 SNEGSKA (reference sequence). The length of the CDR3 is 12 residues. Trimming removed 6 bases at V and 1 base at J, with 7 bases between. The CDR3 bases are TGCAGTGCAAGACAGAGCAATCAGCCCCAGCATTTT. The encoded protein is CSARQSNQPQHF.

The chain has TRBV27 and TRBJ1-2; 7 bases align to TRBD1. The trim removed 3 bases at V and 8 bases at J, leaving 3 bases unmatched. Germline assignment: CDR1 MNHEY and CDR2 SMNVEV (reference sequence). The CDR3 covers 12 residues. The CDR3 coding sequence is TGTGCCAGCAGTTTGACAGGGATCGGCTACACCTTC. Amino acid sequence: CASSLTGIGYTF.

The chain combines TRBV19 with TRBJ2-7, with TRBD1 as a possible D gene (6 bases). CDR3 length equals 14 residues. The V end was cut by 3 bases, the J end by 2 bases, with 11 bases between. Germline CDR1 reads LNHDA; CDR2 reads SQIVND (reference sequence). Written as DNA, the CDR3 is TGTGCCAGTAGTATGGCAGGGGATACCTACGAGCAGTACTTC. Translation: CASSMAGDTYEQYF.

This clonotype was seen a handful of times. The chain has TRBV7-2 and TRBJ1-6, with 8 bases that match TRBD1. V was pared by 5 bases and J by 0 bases, with 6 bases of the junction left unmatched. The CDR3 runs to 17 residues. The V gene's germline CDR1 is SGHTA and CDR2 FQGNSA. In nucleotides, the CDR3 is TGTGCCAGCAGCCTCAGGGGGCTGAACTCCTATAATTCACCCCTCCACTTT. Encoded protein: CASSLRGLNSYNSPLHF.

CDR3: CASLTLAVGTQYF. The CDR3 bases are TGTGCCAGTCTGACACTAGCGGTGGGGACCCAGTACTTC. This chain links TRBV6-2 or TRBV6-3 with TRBJ2-5, with 8 bases lining up with TRBD2. Germline V lookup: CDR1 MNHEY, CDR2 SVGEGT. This CDR3 spans 13 amino acids. The ends lost 9 bases at V and 7 bases at J; junction bases unmatched: 10.

J is TRBJ2-2 and V is TRBV12-3 or TRBV12-4, with D perhaps TRBD2 (6 bases). The CDR3 runs to 15 residues. The V gene lost 5 bases and the J gene lost 1 base, with 11 bases spanning the gap. The DNA for the CDR3 is TGTGCCAGCAGTGTCCGGGGGTGGAACACCGGGGAGCTGTTTTTT. It translates to CASSVRGWNTGELFF.

The sample holds one count of this clonotype. J is TRBJ1-5 and V is TRBV7-2, with 7 bases that match TRBD1. This CDR3 is 14 amino acids long. Germline CDR1 SGHTA, CDR2 FQGNSA. V was clipped by 3 bases and J by 5 bases; unmatched bases: 4. CDR3 region: CASSLGTVYQPQHF. CDR3 nucleotides: TGTGCCAGCAGCTTGGGGACAGTGTATCAGCCCCAGCATTTT.

The chain couples TRBV24-1 to TRBJ2-1; D remains unclear. CDR3 length equals 14 residues. The germline CDR1 and CDR2 sequences are KGHDR and SFDVKD. V was cut by 3 bases and J by 7 bases, with 12 bases left in between. The CDR3 reads CATSDPVPPNEQFF. The CDR3 DNA sequence: TGTGCCACCAGTGATCCTGTCCCGCCTAATGAGCAGTTCTTC.

This clonotype has just a few counts. The chain carries TRBV6-1 and TRBJ2-7, with 7 nucleotides matching TRBD1. The CDR3 is 14 residues long. Trimming took 5 bases from V and 3 from J; bases not matched to a gene: 7. In germline, CDR1 is MNHNS, CDR2 SASEGT. Here the CDR3 DNA reads TGTGCCAGCAGTCTCCGGACAGGCCTCTACGAGCAGTACTTC. Encoded protein: CASSLRTGLYEQYF.

V is TRBV6-2 or TRBV6-3 and J is TRBJ1-1, with D maybe TRBD1 (5 bases). Germline V gene sequence: CDR1 MNHEY, CDR2 SVGEGT. The CDR3 is 19 amino acids. Between the trimmed V and J ends, which lost 0 bases and 0 bases, there was a span of 20 bases. The CDR3: CASSYSPYNPGRLNTEAFF. In nucleotides, the CDR3 is TGTGCCAGCAGTTACTCACCCTATAATCCGGGACGCCTGAACACTGAAGCTTTCTTT.

The chain has TRBV7-9 and TRBJ2-2; TRBD2 might be the D (5 bases). CDR3 size: 14 residues. Looked up from germline, CDR1 is SEHNR and CDR2 is FQNEAQ (reference sequence). Deletions cut 5 bases from V and 4 bases from J, with 11 bases between. Written as DNA, the CDR3 is TGTGCCAGCAGCGAACCCCGGGGCACCGGGGAGCTGTTTTTT. Protein sequence: CASSEPRGTGELFF.

Here the CDR3 reads CSARQAPDGYTF. As DNA, the CDR3 is TGCAGTGCTAGACAGGCTCCAGATGGCTACACCTTC. The chain links TRBV20-1 to TRBJ1-2; D is ambiguous. Germline loops: CDR1 DFQATT, CDR2 SNEGSKA (reference sequence). This CDR3 comprises 12 residues. V gave up 2 bases and J gave up 6 bases, with 10 bases separating them.

The CDR3 nucleotides read TGTGCCGCGACAGGGAACGCAGATACGCAGTATTTT. Residues: CAATGNADTQYF. The chain links TRBV7-9 to TRBJ2-3, with 7 positions matching TRBD1. This CDR3 has 12 residues. The trim removed 11 bases at V and 4 bases at J, leaving 6 bases unmatched. Germline values: CDR1 SEHNR, CDR2 FQNEAQ (reference sequence).

This clonotype was found a few times. V is TRBV25-1 and J is TRBJ2-3; 7 bases map to TRBD2. Germline V gives CDR1 MGHDK, CDR2 SYGVNS. J gave up 2 bases and V 1 base, and 6 bases lay outside the gene matches. The CDR3 consists of 16 residues. CDR3 in DNA: TGTGCCAGCAGTGAATTGGGGAGGGAGAACACAGATACGCAGTATTTT. Translation gives CASSELGRENTDTQYF.

Written as DNA, the CDR3 is TGTGCCAGTAGTCGGCAGGGCGGCAATCAGCCCCAGCATTTT. Its translation: CASSRQGGNQPQHF. This rearrangement joins TRBV19 to TRBJ1-5; tentative D call: TRBD1 (5 bases). This CDR3 is 14 amino acids long. CDR1 is LNHDA and CDR2 is SQIVND in the germline V gene (reference sequence). V lost 5 bases to trimming and J lost 2 bases, with 10 bases between them. Using reference TRBV19 and TRBJ1-5 for the parts outside the CDR3, the full variable domain is DGGITQSPKYLFRKEGQNVTLSCEQNLNHDAMYWYRQDPGQGLRLIYYSQIVNDFQKGDIAEGYSVSREKKESFPLTVTSAQKNPTAFYLCASSRQGGNQPQHFGDGTRLSIL.

This clonotype was recorded a few times. The chain has TRBV6-2 or TRBV6-3 and TRBJ2-5, with TRBD1 matching over 7 bases. The CDR3 consists of 16 residues. Germline CDR1 MNHEY, CDR2 SVGEGT. With 7 bases clipped from V and 5 bases from J, the junction kept 16 bases outside the gene matches. The CDR3 protein is CASTPPRATGVETQYF. The CDR3 DNA is TGTGCCAGCACTCCCCCACGAGCTACAGGGGTTGAGACCCAGTACTTC.

This clonotype was detected a few times. The gene calls are TRBV7-2 and TRBJ1-2, with a weak D call TRBD1 (5 bases). The CDR3 runs to 15 residues. The V and J ends lost 0 bases and 7 bases respectively, with 15 bases between them. CDR1 and CDR2 (germline): SGHTA, FQGNSA. CDR3 residues: CASSLARELFRGYTF. CDR3 DNA sequence: TGTGCCAGCAGCTTAGCCAGGGAATTGTTTCGTGGCTACACCTTC.